One and the same sample provided the 18 T cell receptor beta chains below, sequenced in a study of technical replicates of blood from four donors (dated 2017 in TCRdb). The method was the immunoSEQ multiplex PCR assay. TCRdb re-hosts the immuneACCESS table, in-frame sequences only. Its copies lack some clones; in the studies checked, an unresolved V gene accounts for under half of them, and the cause for the rest is not known. The sample table holds approximately 92,000 clones, of which roughly 96% were seen once. 0.3% to 0.35% of the sample is taken by the ten largest. The sample was T cells isolated from PBMCs. These receptors all come from a human donor in good health.

The chain combines TRBV18 with TRBJ2-5; D not resolved. Trimming left V 2 bases short and J 5 bases short, with 9 bases between. Germline V lookup: CDR1 KGHSH, CDR2 LQKENI. There are 13 residues in the CDR3. The chain's CDR3 is CASSPARRETQYF. CDR3 sequence (DNA): TGTGCCAGCTCACCAGCTAGGCGGGAGACCCAGTACTTC.

The genes are TRBV6-1 and TRBJ2-1; 7 nucleotides agree with TRBD2. The germline V gene has CDR1 MNHNS and CDR2 SASEGT. With 2 bases clipped from V and 6 bases from J, the junction kept 7 bases outside the gene matches. The CDR3 totals 15 residues. The CDR3 reads CASSEILREFNEQFF. For the CDR3, the DNA is TGTGCCAGCAGTGAAATCTTGCGGGAGTTCAATGAGCAGTTCTTC.

A single count supports this clone. The rearrangement links TRBV7-2 to TRBJ2-3; 10 nucleotides line up with TRBD2. Germline loops: CDR1 SGHTA, CDR2 FQGNSA. V shed 5 bases and J 5 bases; nucleotides not matched to a gene: 4. This CDR3 region has 14 residues. CDR3 in amino acids: CASSLLAGRDTQYF. The CDR3 DNA follows: TGTGCCAGCAGCCTACTAGCGGGGCGAGATACGCAGTATTTT.

The chain is built from TRBV7-8 and TRBJ2-4, with TRBD2 matching 7 bases. After removal of 1 base from V and 10 bases from J, the junction contained 1 base not matched to a gene. The length of the CDR3 is 12 residues. CDR1 is SGHVS, CDR2 FQNEAQ, per germline. The DNA for the CDR3 is TGTGCCAGCAGCTTAGGGGGGGGTATTCAGTACTTC. This encodes CASSLGGGIQYF.

The gene calls are TRBV7-8 and TRBJ2-2, with 9 nucleotides matching TRBD2. The CDR3 contains 18 residues. CDR1 is SGHVS, CDR2 FQNEAQ, per germline. Germline trimming cut 1 base from V and 7 bases from J; bases unmatched to any gene: 13. The chain's CDR3 is CASSLVVLAGSGFGELFF. The CDR3 DNA reads as TGTGCCAGCAGCTTAGTGGTGCTAGCGGGAAGTGGTTTCGGGGAGCTGTTTTTT.

The chain couples TRBV7-2 to TRBJ2-7; 12 nucleotides align to TRBD2. The length of the CDR3 is 15 residues. The J segment lost 3 bases and the V segment lost 5 bases, leaving 5 bases of the junction unmatched. Germline values: CDR1 SGHTA, CDR2 FQGNSA. The CDR3 DNA sequence: TGTGCCAGCAGCCCTGGACTAGCGGGAAGCTACGAGCAGTACTTC. It codes for CASSPGLAGSYEQYF. The full variable domain, in which reference TRBV7-2 and TRBJ2-7 provide the parts outside the CDR3, is GAGVSQSPSNKVTEKGKDVELRCDPISGHTALYWYRQSLGQGLEFLIYFQGNSAPDKSGLPSDRFSAERTGGSVSTLTIQRTQQEDSAVYLCASSPGLAGSYEQYFGPGTRLTVT.

The chain employs TRBV7-8 and TRBJ2-3, with TRBD1 matching 10 bases. The V and J ends lost 5 bases and 6 bases, in that order; junction bases with no gene match: 11. The germline CDR1 and CDR2 sequences are SGHVS and FQNEAQ. The CDR3 extends over 16 amino acids. The DNA of the CDR3 is TGTGCCAGCAGCACATACCGGGACAGGGGAGATGATACGCAGTATTTT. It is translated as CASSTYRDRGDDTQYF. The full variable domain, rest sourced from reference TRBV7-8 and TRBJ2-3, is GAGVSQSPRYKVAKRGQDVALRCDPISGHVSLFWYQQALGQGPEFLTYFQNEAQLDKSGLPSDRFFAERPEGSVSTLKIQRTQQEDSAVYLCASSTYRDRGDDTQYFGPGTRLTVL.

V usage is TRBV25-1 and J usage is TRBJ1-3; no clear D. There are 14 residues in the CDR3. Germline V CDR1 and CDR2: MGHDK, SYGVNS. V was clipped by 3 bases and J by 2 bases, with 8 bases between them. The CDR3 loop is CASSDSGAGNTIYF. Here the CDR3 DNA reads TGTGCCAGCAGTGATAGTGGTGCTGGAAACACCATATATTTT.

The chain is built from TRBV18 and TRBJ1-5; 8 bases map to TRBD1. Germline V gene data show CDR1 as KGHSH and CDR2 as LQKENI. This CDR3 has 15 residues. J gave up 7 bases and V 4 bases, and 9 bases lay outside the gene matches. The CDR3 DNA sequence: TGTGCCAGCTCACAGTCGCAGGGGGCGCGACAGCCCCAGCATTTT. Protein sequence: CASSQSQGARQPQHF. The full variable domain, its missing parts supplied by reference TRBV18 and TRBJ1-5, is NAGVMQNPRHLVRRRGQEARLRCSPMKGHSHVYWYRQLPEEGLKFMVYLQKENIIDESGMPKERFSAEFPKEGPSILRIQQVVRGDSAAYFCASSQSQGARQPQHFGDGTRLSIL.

The gene calls are TRBV15 and TRBJ1-3; D might be TRBD1 (5 bases). The CDR3 runs to 12 residues. Germline values: CDR1 LNHNV, CDR2 YYDKDF (reference sequence). V shed 9 bases and J shed 0 bases, with 6 bases lying between them. The CDR3 DNA sequence: TGTGCCACAGGGGACTCTGGAAACACCATATATTTT. Translation: CATGDSGNTIYF. The variable domain in full, with the rest retrieved from reference TRBV15 and TRBJ1-3, is DAMVIQNPRYQVTQFGKPVTLSCSQTLNHNVMYWYQQKSSQAPKLLFHYYDKDFNNEADTPDNFQSRRPNTSFCFLDIRSPGLGDTAMYLCATGDSGNTIYFGEGSWLTVV.

The gene calls are TRBV18 and TRBJ2-5; 9 bases fit TRBD1. The CDR3 is 15 amino acids. With V trimmed by 5 bases and J by 1 base, 5 bases remained unmatched. Germline V CDR1 and CDR2: KGHSH, LQKENI. The CDR3 DNA reads as TGTGCCAGCTCAACCTCGACAGGGGGCCAAGAGACCCAGTACTTC. Protein sequence: CASSTSTGGQETQYF.

This clone was observed once. J is TRBJ2-2 and V is TRBV2; 8 positions match TRBD1. V gave up 9 bases and J gave up 5 bases; unmatched junction bases: 8. Germline CDR1 reads SNHLY; CDR2 reads FYNNEI. This CDR3 contains 14 residues. The CDR3 nucleotides are TGTGCCAGACAAAACAGGGGGAAGACCGGGGAGCTGTTTTTT. As protein: CARQNRGKTGELFF.

The chain employs TRBV5-1 and TRBJ2-7; possible D gene TRBD2, 6 bases. The CDR3 loop spans 14 amino acids. Per germline, CDR1 SGHRS and CDR2 YFSETQ. V lost 5 bases, J lost 0 bases, and 12 bases lay in between. The CDR3 sequence is CASSLRDFSYEQYF. In DNA form, the CDR3 reads TGCGCCAGCAGTCTCCGGGACTTCTCCTACGAGCAGTACTTC.

The chain recombines TRBV27 with TRBJ2-7, with TRBD1 identical over 10 bases. The V and J ends lost 1 base and 7 bases, in that order; junction bases with no gene match: 1. The germline gives CDR1 MNHEY, CDR2 SMNVEV (reference sequence). CDR3 length: 13 residues. The CDR3 loop reads CASSLWTGGEQYF. The DNA for the CDR3 is TGTGCCAGCAGTTTATGGACAGGGGGAGAGCAGTACTTC.

The chain combines TRBV10-3 with TRBJ1-1, with D possibly matching TRBD1 (5 bases). V was pared by 10 bases and J by 1 base, with 13 bases between. This CDR3 spans 13 amino acids. Germline V gene data show CDR1 as ENHRY and CDR2 as SYGVKD. The CDR3: CANAGQENTEAFF. DNA for the CDR3: TGTGCCAATGCAGGGCAAGAGAACACTGAAGCTTTCTTT.

The gene calls are TRBV11-3 and TRBJ1-2; 9 bases line up with TRBD1. CDR1 and CDR2 from the germline V gene are SGHNT and YENEEA. Trimming cost V 1 base and J 2 bases; bases outside gene matches: 2. CDR3 length equals 15 residues. CDR3 DNA: TGTGCCAGCAGCTTAGTACAGGGGGCAAACTATGGCTACACCTTC. Protein: CASSLVQGANYGYTF.

This chain links TRBV4-1 with TRBJ2-5; the D gene is possibly TRBD2 (5 bases). The CDR3 runs 13 residues. Germline V gene lookup returns CDR1 MGHRA and CDR2 YSYEKL. The V gene lost 4 bases and the J gene lost 2 bases, with 8 bases spanning the gap. CDR3 region: CASSRGPQETQYF. The CDR3 DNA reads TGCGCCAGCAGCCGAGGGCCACAAGAGACCCAGTACTTC.

The J gene is TRBJ2-7, the V gene TRBV18; TRBD2 is a possible D gene (5 bases). This CDR3 spans 13 amino acids. Deletions cut 4 bases from V and 2 bases from J, with 9 bases between. The germline V gene has CDR1 KGHSH and CDR2 LQKENI. The DNA for the CDR3 is TGTGCCAGCTCACAGCTAGCCACCTACGAGCAGTACTTC. As protein: CASSQLATYEQYF.